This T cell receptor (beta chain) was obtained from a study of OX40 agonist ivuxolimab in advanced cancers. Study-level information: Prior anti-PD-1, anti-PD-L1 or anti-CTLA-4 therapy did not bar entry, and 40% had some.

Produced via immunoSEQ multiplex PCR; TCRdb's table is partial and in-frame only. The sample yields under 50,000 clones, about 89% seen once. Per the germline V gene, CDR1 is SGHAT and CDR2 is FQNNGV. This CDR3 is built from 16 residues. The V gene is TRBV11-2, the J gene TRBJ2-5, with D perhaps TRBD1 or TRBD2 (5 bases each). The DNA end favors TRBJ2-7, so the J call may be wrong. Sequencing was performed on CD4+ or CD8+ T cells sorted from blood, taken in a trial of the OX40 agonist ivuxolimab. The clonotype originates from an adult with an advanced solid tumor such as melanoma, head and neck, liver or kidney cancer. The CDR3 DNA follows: TGTGCCAGCAGCTCAGAGGGGTACAGCCGTTACGACGAGCAGTACTTC. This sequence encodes CASSSEGYSRYDEQYF.